This passage covers 29 T cell receptor beta chains from one sample sequenced in a study of T cell clonality in common variable immunodeficiency. The protocol was immunoSEQ multiplex PCR, while the TCRdb copy is restricted to in-frame clones and leaves out a portion. The sample includes tens of thousands of clones, none of them occurring once. The source material was peripheral blood mononuclear cells. These receptors were obtained from a person aged 18-70 years in good health.

This clone was counted at least ten times. The observed sequence ends 3 residues before the CDR3 terminus, with the missing tail filled in from the germline J gene. The genes are TRBV29-1 and TRBJ1-2, with D tentatively TRBD1 (5 bases). The CDR3 is 12 amino acids. The germline V gene has CDR1 SQVTM and CDR2 ANQGSEA. CDR3 amino acids: CSTYRRPEGYTF. CDR3 bases read: TGCAGCACCTACAGGAGACCGGAGGGC.

This clone was recorded many times. The CDR3 end falls 3 residues outside the read, so it is completed with the germline J gene. J is TRBJ2-2 and V is TRBV6-1; 9 bases are a match to TRBD2. The germline gives CDR1 MNHNS, CDR2 SASEGT. J gave up 8 bases and V 2 bases, and 12 bases lay outside the gene matches. The CDR3 length is 17 residues. The CDR3 DNA, read in part, is TGTGCCAGCAGTGAATCCGTGATTGCGGGAGGGCCTGGGGAG. Translating gives CASSESVIAGGPGE. The entire CDR3 protein is CASSESVIAGGPGELFF.

In this sample, this clone turned up many times. Read sequence stops 3 residues before the CDR3 end, and the germline J gene provides the missing end. The chain has TRBV19 and TRBJ2-5; tentatively, D is TRBD2 (6 bases). Germline CDR1 LNHDA, CDR2 SQIVND (reference sequence). This CDR3 comprises 13 residues. Trimming cost V 10 bases and J 1 base, with 13 bases left between them. Partial CDR3 DNA: TGTGCCACCCGAGAGGGACTCCAAGAGACC. Its protein is CATREGLQET. Given in full, the CDR3 is CATREGLQETQYF.

This clone has at least ten counts. From the germline J gene comes the end of the CDR3, since the read stops 3 residues before it. The same CDR3 also results from other DNA sequences found in this sample. The rearrangement joins TRBV18 to TRBJ2-7; unclear D gene. V lost 3 bases and J lost 1, with 13 bases in between. The CDR3 contains 15 residues. In germline, CDR1 is KGHSH, CDR2 LQKENI. CDR3 bases read: TGTGCCAGCTCACCCCCTCGAGCCGTTTCCTACGAG. Translation: CASSPPRAVSYE. The CDR3 reads in full as CASSPPRAVSYEQYF.

Many counts were recorded for this clone. The sequence runs out 3 residues before the end of the CDR3; the remainder is reconstructed from the germline J gene. V gene TRBV5-1 combines with J gene TRBJ1-6; perhaps TRBD1 as D (5 bases). V was trimmed by 1 base and J by 7 bases, leaving 12 bases between them. The CDR3 has 15 residues. Germline CDR1 is SGHRS and CDR2 is YFSETQ. The DNA read from the CDR3 is TGCGCCAGCAGCTTGTCACAGGTTCAAAATTCACCC. Translated, it gives CASSLSQVQNSP. The full CDR3 sequence reads CASSLSQVQNSPLHF.

This clone was seen at least ten times. The read ends 3 residues early relative to the CDR3; the germline J gene fills the gap. The chain is built from TRBV24-1 and TRBJ1-2; D perhaps matches TRBD1 (6 bases). This CDR3 is 13 amino acids long. From germline, CDR1 is KGHDR and CDR2 SFDVKD. Trimming stripped 6 bases from V and 7 bases from J, with 14 bases between. The CDR3: CATSRRGGTGYTF. The DNA read from the CDR3 is TGTGCCACCAGTCGCAGGGGAGGTACTGGC.

This clone was observed at least ten times. The read finishes 3 residues shy of the CDR3 end, and the germline J gene is used to complete it. The gene calls are TRBV19 and TRBJ1-1; 7 bases are shared with TRBD1. The CDR3 is 13 residues long. Germline-derived CDR1 and CDR2 are LNHDA and SQIVND (reference sequence). With 7 bases clipped from V and 5 bases from J, the junction kept 7 bases outside the gene matches. The CDR3 region is CASTLTGRTEAFF. The CDR3 bases that were read are TGTGCCAGTACCCTGACAGGGAGAACTGAA.

This clone was seen many times. The read halts 3 residues ahead of the CDR3 end, with the missing end drawn from the germline J gene. This chain connects TRBV19 to TRBJ2-3; D is ambiguous. Germline loops: CDR1 LNHDA, CDR2 SQIVND (reference sequence). The CDR3 is 11 amino acids. V lost 8 bases and J 4 bases, leaving 7 bases between the germline ends. CDR3 DNA, as far as it was read: TGTGCCAGTCGGCTAGCAGATACG. It specifies CASRLADT. The full CDR3 protein reads CASRLADTQYF.

This clone was recorded at least ten times. Sequencing ends 3 residues short of the CDR3 end; the germline J gene provides the rest. The chain couples TRBV19 to TRBJ2-7; tentatively, D is TRBD1 (5 bases). Germline V gene lookup returns CDR1 LNHDA and CDR2 SQIVND (reference sequence). V was clipped by 6 bases and J by 5 bases, with 17 bases between them. CDR3 length: 14 amino acids. The DNA read from the CDR3 is TGTGCCAGTAGCCTGCAGGGTCCCCAAAACGAG. This gives the protein CASSLQGPQNE. The full-length CDR3 reads as CASSLQGPQNEQYF.

This clone was recorded at least ten times. The DNA ends 3 residues before the CDR3 does, and the rest of the CDR3 is filled in from the germline J gene. The chain couples TRBV12-3 or TRBV12-4 to TRBJ2-1; 9 positions match TRBD1. V lost 8 bases to trimming and J lost 7 bases; unmatched junction nucleotides: 15. The CDR3 totals 16 residues. The part of the CDR3 DNA that was read is TGTGCCAGCTGTTGTCCCGGGACAGGGTTATGGAATGAG. Translated: CASCCPGTGLWNE. The CDR3, in full, reads CASCCPGTGLWNEQFF.

This clone was detected a few times. Read sequence stops 3 residues before the CDR3 end, and the germline J gene provides the missing end. This chain connects TRBV2 to TRBJ1-2, with D perhaps TRBD1 (6 bases). The germline V gene has CDR1 SNHLY and CDR2 FYNNEI. V lost 6 bases and J lost 4, with 15 bases in between. This CDR3 comprises 14 residues. This CDR3 is CASSETGQSYGYTF. Incomplete CDR3 DNA: TGTGCCAGCAGCGAGACTGGACAGTCCTATGGC.

This clone has more than one count but fewer than ten. The CDR3 end lies 3 residues beyond the end of the read and is filled in from the germline J gene. This chain links TRBV7-6 with TRBJ1-6; 9 positions agree with TRBD1. The length of the CDR3 is 15 residues. V trimming: 5 bases; J trimming: 7 bases; junction bases outside the gene matches: 6. From germline, CDR1 is SGHVS and CDR2 FNYEAQ. CDR3 residues: CASSGGQGRNSPLHF. The CDR3 bases that were read are TGTGCCAGCAGCGGGGGACAGGGCAGGAATTCACCC.

This clone was observed many times. The DNA read from the CDR3 is TGTGCCAGCAGTGTGCAAGGGCTCTCCTACGAG. Protein sequence: CASSVQGLSYE. The entire CDR3 protein reads CASSVQGLSYEQYF. The chain employs TRBV6-1 and TRBJ2-7; D gene unclear. The CDR3 extends 3 residues past the end of the read, so its final part is completed from the germline J gene. The CDR3 length is 14 residues. Germline CDR1 and CDR2: MNHNS and SASEGT. V lost 4 bases and J lost 0, with 10 bases in between.

This clone was counted at least ten times. The read terminates 3 residues ahead of where the CDR3 ends, so the germline J gene completes it. The chain employs TRBV20-1 and TRBJ1-2; D may be TRBD1 (5 bases). V shed 6 bases and J shed 3 bases, with 17 bases lying between them. The germline CDR1 and CDR2 sequences are DFQATT and SNEGSKA (reference sequence). The CDR3 covers 14 residues. The CDR3 DNA, read in part, is TGCAGTGCCCCCTCAGCAGGGATGTACTATGGC. Protein sequence: CSAPSAGMYYG. The whole CDR3 protein is CSAPSAGMYYGYTF.

As for this clone: The CDR3 end lies 3 residues beyond the end of the read and is filled in from the germline J gene. The chain has TRBV2 and TRBJ1-1, with D possibly TRBD1 on 5 matching bases. V was pared by 8 bases and J by 5 bases, with 15 bases between. Germline CDR1 SNHLY, CDR2 FYNNEI. The CDR3 covers 13 residues. CDR3 bases read: TGTGCCAGCGGCCGGACAAGGAAGACTGAA. This gives the protein CASGRTRKTE. The CDR3 in its entirety is CASGRTRKTEAFF.

This clone was detected many times. The read gets to within 3 residues of the CDR3 end, and the germline J gene fills in the rest. The rearrangement links TRBV18 to TRBJ1-1, with 9 bases fitting TRBD1. The germline CDR1 and CDR2 sequences are KGHSH and LQKENI. This CDR3 spans 15 amino acids. The trim removed 4 bases at V and 5 bases at J, leaving 8 bases unmatched. CDR3 bases read: TGTGCCAGCTCACGAGACAGGGGGTTTGGAACTGAA. Protein product: CASSRDRGFGTE. The entire CDR3 protein reads CASSRDRGFGTEAFF.

Only a few counts were recorded for this clone. The sequenced part of the CDR3 DNA is TGTGCCAGTAGCCGCAGGGATACCGGAGATACG. It yields the protein CASSRRDTGDT. The whole CDR3 protein reads CASSRRDTGDTQYF. The J gene is TRBJ2-3, the V gene TRBV19, with D perhaps TRBD1 (5 bases). Coverage ceases 3 residues before the CDR3 finishes, and the germline J gene fills in the end. Germline loops: CDR1 LNHDA, CDR2 SQIVND (reference sequence). This CDR3 spans 14 amino acids. Trimming took 6 bases from V and 5 from J, leaving 15 bases between them. Full variable domain (remainder filled in from reference TRBV19 and TRBJ2-3): DGGITQSPKYLFRKEGQNVTLSCEQNLNHDAMYWYRQDPGQGLRLIYYSQIVNDFQKGDIAEGYSVSREKKESFPLTVTSAQKNPTAFYLCASSRRDTGDTQYFGPGTRLTVL.

In this sample, this clone turned up many times. The CDR3 end is not reached by the read, which stops 3 residues before it; the germline J gene fills it in. The rearrangement joins TRBV10-3 to TRBJ2-4; 8 bases align to TRBD2. Germline V lookup: CDR1 ENHRY, CDR2 SYGVKD. The CDR3 runs 14 residues. The CDR3 loop is CAISEFGSGKSQYF. The CDR3 bases that were read are TGTGCCATCAGTGAGTTTGGTAGCGGGAAATCT.

The sample holds many counts of this clone. The DNA ends 3 residues before the CDR3 does, and the rest of the CDR3 is filled in from the germline J gene. The chain uses TRBV7-9 and TRBJ2-3; D may be TRBD2 (5 bases). V was pared by 8 bases and J by 5 bases, with 11 bases between. Germline V gene data show CDR1 as SEHNR and CDR2 as FQNEAQ (reference sequence). The CDR3 loop spans 12 amino acids. CDR3 sequence: CASDEGGDTQYF. The CDR3 bases that were read are TGTGCCAGCGACGAGGGTGGAGATACG.

This clone has at least ten counts. The CDR3 goes on 3 residues after the read ends, and that part is filled in from the germline J gene. The chain recombines TRBV19 with TRBJ2-2, with D possibly TRBD2 on 7 matching bases. The germline V gene encodes CDR1 LNHDA and CDR2 SQIVND (reference sequence). V dropped 4 bases and J dropped 5 bases, with 14 bases sitting between them. The CDR3 length is 15 residues. CDR3 residues: CASSKGEGYTGELFF. The CDR3 bases that were read are TGTGCCAGTAGTAAGGGGGAGGGATATACCGGGGAG.

This clone occurred many times. The CDR3 end is not reached by the read, which stops 3 residues before it; the germline J gene fills it in. This rearrangement joins TRBV6-1 to TRBJ2-7, with D possibly being TRBD1 (6 bases). Germline CDR1 is MNHNS and CDR2 is SASEGT. This CDR3 contains 15 residues. The V end lost 0 bases, the J end lost 5 bases, and 14 bases lay between the germline ends. The CDR3 DNA, read in part, is TGTGCCAGCAGTGAAGCGCCAAGCAGGGGCCACGAG. Its translation: CASSEAPSRGHE. The entire CDR3 sequence reads CASSEAPSRGHEQYF.

This clone has ten or more counts. Other DNA sequences of this sample code for an identical CDR3. The CDR3 DNA, read in part, is TGCGCCAGCAGTGAGTCCCAGAGGGGGACTGAA. It encodes CASSESQRGTE. The full CDR3 protein is CASSESQRGTEAFF. The V gene is TRBV10-1, the J gene TRBJ1-1, with D perhaps matching TRBD1 (6 bases). The read falls 3 residues short of the CDR3 end, and the missing part is taken from the germline J gene. Germline V CDR1 and CDR2: WNHNN, SYGVQD (reference sequence). Trimming cost V 0 bases and J 5 bases, with 10 bases left between them. This CDR3 region has 14 residues.

This clone was seen repeatedly, ten times or more. The read gets to within 3 residues of the CDR3 end, and the germline J gene fills in the rest. The V and J genes are TRBV20-1 and TRBJ2-1, with D possibly TRBD2 on 5 matching bases. Trimming left V 7 bases short and J 8 bases short, with 12 bases between. The CDR3 has 11 residues. Looked up from germline, CDR1 is DFQATT and CDR2 is SNEGSKA (reference sequence). The CDR3 loop is CSVATSHEQFF. CDR3 DNA (partial): TGCAGTGTAGCGACTTCCCATGAG.

This clone was counted ten times or more. The read terminates 3 residues before the CDR3 end, so the remaining end is supplied by the germline J gene. This chain uses TRBV4-2 with TRBJ2-3; the match to TRBD2 covers 11 bases. CDR1 is LGHNA and CDR2 is YNFKEQ in the germline V gene. Trimming cost V 3 bases and J 2 bases; bases outside gene matches: 4. CDR3 length: 16 amino acids. This CDR3 reads CASSHLTSGDTDTQYF. CDR3 DNA (partial): TGTGCCAGCAGCCATTTGACTAGCGGGGACACAGATACG.

This clone was counted at least ten times. The read terminates 3 residues ahead of where the CDR3 ends, so the germline J gene completes it. The rearrangement uses TRBV20-1 and TRBJ2-3; possible D gene TRBD2, 5 bases. With 6 bases removed from V and 3 bases from J, the gap between germline ends came to 10 bases. This CDR3 contains 12 residues. From germline, CDR1 is DFQATT and CDR2 SNEGSKA (reference sequence). The CDR3 reads CSAPRGTDTQYF. The CDR3 bases that were read are TGCAGTGCCCCCAGAGGGACAGATACG.

At least ten counts were recorded for this clone. Sequence at one end of the junction differs from germline and may be a read error. The CDR3 end falls 3 residues outside the read, so it is completed with the germline J gene. J is TRBJ2-7 and V is TRBV6-1; TRBD1 might be the D (5 bases). This CDR3 spans 15 amino acids. Germline V gene lookup returns CDR1 MNHNS and CDR2 SASEGT. Incomplete CDR3 DNA: TGTGCCAGCAGCGAAGGAGTTGGGGCCTCCTACGAG. Translating gives CASSEGVGASYE. The entire CDR3 reads CASSEGVGASYEQYF.

This clone was counted at least ten times. The read comes to an end 3 residues before the CDR3 does, leaving the germline J gene to fill in the end. V is TRBV7-2 and J is TRBJ2-7, with D possibly being TRBD1 (7 bases). This CDR3 has 15 amino acids. Germline CDR1 reads SGHTA; CDR2 reads FQGNSA. The V and J ends lost 5 bases and 0 bases respectively, with 14 bases between them. The DNA read from the CDR3 is TGTGCCAGCAGCCCAGCAGGGGGGAGCTCCTACGAG. The encoded protein is CASSPAGGSSYE. The complete CDR3 reads CASSPAGGSSYEQYF.

The table lists this clone with many counts. The read finishes 3 residues shy of the CDR3 end, and the germline J gene is used to complete it. V gene TRBV5-6 combines with J gene TRBJ1-6; no clear D. Germline V gives CDR1 SGHDT, CDR2 YYEEEE. Trimming stripped 4 bases from V and 7 bases from J, with 15 bases between. The CDR3 has 15 residues. CDR3 region: CASSRRGTGNSPLHF. Partial CDR3 DNA: TGTGCCAGCAGCCGGCGGGGTACGGGAAATTCACCC.

This clone was recorded at least ten times. The read terminates 3 residues before the CDR3 end, so the remaining end is supplied by the germline J gene. This rearrangement joins TRBV5-1 to TRBJ1-2, with D hard to call. Per the germline V gene, CDR1 is SGHRS and CDR2 is YFSETQ. The CDR3 is 12 amino acids. Incomplete CDR3 DNA: TGCGCCAGCAGCTTGGCAGGTGACGGC. Protein product: CASSLAGDG. The CDR3 in its entirety is CASSLAGDGYTF.